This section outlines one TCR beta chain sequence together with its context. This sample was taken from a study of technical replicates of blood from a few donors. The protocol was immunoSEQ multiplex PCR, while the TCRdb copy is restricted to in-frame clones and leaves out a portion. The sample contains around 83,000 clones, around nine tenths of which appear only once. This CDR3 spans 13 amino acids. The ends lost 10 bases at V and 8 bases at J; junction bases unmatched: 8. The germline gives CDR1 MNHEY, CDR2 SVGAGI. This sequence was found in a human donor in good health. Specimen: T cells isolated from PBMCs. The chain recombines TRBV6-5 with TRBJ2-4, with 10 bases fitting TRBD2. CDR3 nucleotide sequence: TGTGCCACCTCGACTAGCGGGCGATACATTCAGTACTTC. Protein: CATSTSGRYIQYF.